This section outlines one TCR beta chain sequence together with its context. Its antigen is as yet unknown. HTBI primers from iRepertoire and Arm-PCR of CDR3 regions yielded the TCR beta libraries. TCRdb re-called the multiplex PCR reads with MiXCR, one entry per CDR3 protein. The sample lists 400,000 to 500,000 distinct CDR3 sequences, approximately 22% seen once, with over 10% in the top ten. These data come from a study of regulatory T cells in long-lasting Graves disease. Study-wide results and caveats: The study examined only peripheral blood, not thyroid tissue. TCR diversity in persistent Graves' patients was below that of newly diagnosed ones.

Documented time point: persistent/refractory GD, antithyroid drugs over 5 years with positive TRAb. The TCR library was made from RNA that had been extracted from PBMCs in TRIzol. Into tubes containing EDTA, approximately 9 milliliters of peripheral blood were drawn. Sequenced material: peripheral blood mononuclear cells (PBMCs), taken when the disease was refractory, from a patient treated with antithyroid drugs. This TCR came from a female donor with Graves disease.

CDR3: CASSQGTVSMETQYF. The CDR3 DNA is TGCGCCAGCAGCCAAGGAACAGTGAGTATGGAGACCCAGTACTTC. This chain joins TRBV4-3 and TRBJ2-5, with D unclear. V lost 1 base to trimming and J lost 5 bases, with 14 bases between them. The CDR3 length is 15 residues. Looked up from germline, CDR1 is LGHNA and CDR2 is YSLEER.